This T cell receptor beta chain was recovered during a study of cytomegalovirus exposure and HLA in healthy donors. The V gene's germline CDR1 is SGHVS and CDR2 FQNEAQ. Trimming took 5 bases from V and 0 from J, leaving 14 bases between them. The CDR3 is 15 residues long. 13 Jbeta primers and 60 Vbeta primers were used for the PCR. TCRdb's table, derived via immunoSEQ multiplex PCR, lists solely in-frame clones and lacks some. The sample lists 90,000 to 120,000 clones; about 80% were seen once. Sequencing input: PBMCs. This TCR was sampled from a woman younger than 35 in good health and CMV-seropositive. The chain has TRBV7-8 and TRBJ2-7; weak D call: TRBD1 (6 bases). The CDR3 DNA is TGTGCCAGCAGCGCAAAGACAGGAGACTCCTACGAGCAGTACTTC. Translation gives CASSAKTGDSYEQYF.